These 21 T cell receptor beta chains share one sample of origin, sequenced in a study of somatic mutations in cytotoxic T cells in rheumatoid arthritis. Method: immunoSEQ multiplex PCR; TCRdb's copy keeps in-frame clones and lacks some. The sample consists of just under 20,000 clones, 82% of them appearing once. The sample consisted of CD8+ T cells sorted from blood. All receptors come from a woman aged 45-59 years in good health.

This clone qualifies as medium-sized (0.01 to 0.1%). The gene calls are TRBV7-9 and TRBJ2-5; D is tentatively TRBD1 or TRBD2 (5 bases each). Trimming cost V 7 bases and J 5 bases, with 20 bases left between them. Per the germline V gene, CDR1 is SEHNR and CDR2 is FQNEAQ (reference sequence). The CDR3 length is 15 residues. The CDR3 DNA follows: TGTGCCAGCAATTACCGGGACCGACGAGGGGAGACCCAGTACTTC. It specifies CASNYRDRRGETQYF.

The rearrangement joins TRBV18 to TRBJ2-2, with 9 bases lining up with TRBD1. CDR3 length: 15 residues. The V gene's germline CDR1 is KGHSH and CDR2 LQKENI. Losses at the gene ends were 5 bases for V and 5 bases for J; bases not matched to a gene: 6. CDR3 in DNA: TGTGCCAGCTCAACGCGGGACAGGGTGACCGGGGAGCTGTTTTTT. Residues: CASSTRDRVTGELFF.

This clone came up a few times. This chain joins TRBV5-6 and TRBJ2-7, with D possibly TRBD2 on 6 matching bases. The CDR3 contains 13 residues. V was shortened by 4 bases and J by 3 bases, with 11 bases between the two germline ends. Germline assignment: CDR1 SGHDT and CDR2 YYEEEE. Written as DNA, the CDR3 is TGTGCCAGCAGCCCGGGACTTGACTACGAGCAGTACTTC. Protein sequence: CASSPGLDYEQYF. The entire variable domain, with the rest obtained from reference TRBV5-6 and TRBJ2-7, is as follows: DAGVTQSPTHLIKTRGQQVTLRCSPKSGHDTVSWYQQALGQGPQFIFQYYEEEERQRGNFPDRFSGHQFPNYSSELNVNALLLGDSALYLCASSPGLDYEQYFGPGTRLTVT.

On this clone itself: One junction end disagrees with the germline gene, perhaps due to a read error. V gene TRBV6-1 combines with J gene TRBJ2-7; the match to TRBD2 covers 9 bases. This CDR3 is built from 15 residues. The V gene's germline CDR1 is MNHNS and CDR2 SASEGT. The CDR3 bases are TGTGCCAGCAGGGAAGCGGGAGGCCCTGGCTACGAGCAGTACTTC. It translates to CASREAGGPGYEQYF.

This clone appeared a few times. V and J are TRBV19 and TRBJ2-7, with 11 nucleotides matching TRBD2. The CDR3 contains 14 residues. The trim removed 7 bases at V and 2 bases at J, leaving 4 bases unmatched. Germline values: CDR1 LNHDA, CDR2 SQIVND (reference sequence). The CDR3, as DNA: TGTGCCAGTAACGGGACTAGCGGCCCCTACGAGCAGTACTTC. Encoded protein: CASNGTSGPYEQYF.

This clone was counted a few times. The chain carries TRBV6-5 and TRBJ2-7; D is possibly TRBD1 (6 bases). CDR3 size: 13 residues. The germline V gene has CDR1 MNHEY and CDR2 SVGAGI. V shed 0 bases and J shed 3 bases, with 6 bases lying between them. CDR3 sequence reads: CASSYSTGYEQYF. In DNA, the CDR3 is TGTGCCAGCAGTTACTCGACAGGCTACGAGCAGTACTTC.

This chain joins TRBV15 and TRBJ2-1, with a tentative D call TRBD2 (5 bases). V lost 8 bases and J lost 5, with 13 bases in between. The germline V gene has CDR1 LNHNV and CDR2 YYDKDF (reference sequence). The CDR3 is 13 residues long. DNA for the CDR3: TGTGCCACCCGTCGGACTTCGGACAATGAGCAGTTCTTC. Protein: CATRRTSDNEQFF.

This clone turned up a few times. V usage is TRBV19 and J usage is TRBJ1-1, with D uncertain. The CDR3 is 15 residues long. Between the trimmed V and J ends, which lost 4 bases and 1 base, there was a span of 13 bases. From germline, CDR1 is LNHDA and CDR2 SQIVND (reference sequence). The CDR3 region is CASSNIPDGNTEAFF. CDR3 DNA: TGTGCCAGTAGTAATATCCCGGACGGGAACACTGAAGCTTTCTTT.

This clone was seen a handful of times. The genes are TRBV28 and TRBJ1-5, with D possibly TRBD1 on 5 matching bases. The CDR3 has 15 residues. V lost 6 bases to trimming and J lost 2 bases, with 14 bases between them. CDR1 is MDHEN, CDR2 SYDVKM, per germline. CDR3 sequence reads: CASSRGTGGNQPQHF. The CDR3 DNA follows: TGTGCCAGCAGCCGAGGTACAGGAGGCAATCAGCCCCAGCATTTT.

The V gene is TRBV4-1, the J gene TRBJ1-1; D remains ambiguous. Trimming took off 3 bases at V and 1 base at J, with 0 bases between the two ends. Germline loops: CDR1 MGHRA, CDR2 YSYEKL. The CDR3 has 11 amino acids. Here the CDR3 reads CASSQNTEAFF. The DNA for the CDR3 is TGCGCCAGCAGCCAGAACACTGAAGCTTTCTTT.

The CDR3 protein is CASSQLNGGTEAFF. CDR3 sequence (DNA): TGCGCCAGCAGCCAACTAAATGGTGGGACTGAAGCTTTCTTT. V and J are TRBV4-1 and TRBJ1-1; no definite D call. This CDR3 region has 14 residues. The germline V gene has CDR1 MGHRA and CDR2 YSYEKL. Trimming cost V 2 bases and J 5 bases, with 12 bases left between them.

J is TRBJ1-2 and V is TRBV7-3; D might be TRBD1 (6 bases). In germline, CDR1 is SGHTA, CDR2 FQGTGA. CDR3 length equals 17 residues. Trimming took 4 bases from V and 6 from J, leaving 24 bases between them. The CDR3 loop is CASSSKILRWGANGYTF. CDR3 coding DNA: TGTGCCAGCAGCTCTAAAATACTTAGGTGGGGGGCAAATGGCTACACCTTC.

This chain uses TRBV4-1 with TRBJ2-5, with no clear D. The CDR3 contains 17 residues. V gave up 1 base and J gave up 0 bases, with 15 bases separating them. Per germline, CDR1 MGHRA and CDR2 YSYEKL. The CDR3: CASSQVGSGTDQETQYF. In nucleotides, the CDR3 is TGCGCCAGCAGCCAAGTTGGGTCAGGAACGGACCAAGAGACCCAGTACTTC.

V and J are TRBV7-9 and TRBJ2-7; D remains unclear. The ends were cut back, 0 bases at V and 6 bases at J, with 12 bases in the middle. This CDR3 spans 14 amino acids. Germline CDR1 and CDR2: SEHNR and FQNEAQ (reference sequence). The CDR3 coding sequence is TGTGCCAGCAGCTTAGCGTCGGCCAGCTCCGAGCAGTACTTC. Its translation is CASSLASASSEQYF.

This clone showed up just once. This chain connects TRBV25-1 to TRBJ2-1; 7 bases agree with TRBD2. Germline V gene sequence: CDR1 MGHDK, CDR2 SYGVNS. The CDR3 extends over 12 amino acids. Trimming cost V 8 bases and J 11 bases; bases outside gene matches: 9. The CDR3 loop reads CASGHQRGQQFF. DNA for the CDR3: TGTGCCAGCGGACATCAGCGGGGCCAGCAGTTCTTC.

The genes are TRBV6-6 and TRBJ1-1, with 7 bases matching TRBD1. The ends lost 7 bases at V and 4 bases at J; junction bases unmatched: 3. The CDR3 is 12 amino acids. Germline CDR1 MNHNY, CDR2 SVGAGI (reference sequence). The CDR3 region is CASNSGGTEAFF. The CDR3 DNA is TGTGCCAGCAATTCAGGGGGCACTGAAGCTTTCTTT.

The chain recombines TRBV4-3 with TRBJ2-7; 8 bases map to TRBD2. V shed 0 bases, J shed 6 bases, and the junction held 7 bases outside the gene matches. The CDR3 consists of 15 residues. From germline, CDR1 is LGHNA and CDR2 YSLEER. In DNA, the CDR3 is TGCGCCAGCAGCCAAGAAAGAGACGGGAGGGCCGAGCAGTACTTC. Translated: CASSQERDGRAEQYF.

The chain has TRBV9 and TRBJ2-7; TRBD2 aligns across 13 bases. This CDR3 is 14 amino acids long. The ends lost 3 bases at V and 5 bases at J; junction bases unmatched: 2. Germline CDR1 reads SGDLS; CDR2 reads YYNGEE. The CDR3 is CASSGTSGRNEQYF. In DNA, the CDR3 is TGTGCCAGCAGCGGGACTAGCGGGAGAAACGAGCAGTACTTC.

The rearrangement joins TRBV11-2 to TRBJ2-1; 7 bases align to TRBD2. The CDR3 consists of 15 residues. Germline V gene sequence: CDR1 SGHAT, CDR2 FQNNGV. Trimming at V came to 1 base and at J to 7 bases, leaving 7 bases not matched to a gene. CDR3 DNA: TGTGCCAGCAGCTTAGTGGGGGAGGGTTTGAATGAGCAGTTCTTC. Translating gives CASSLVGEGLNEQFF.

To note about this clone: The same CDR3 can be traced to other DNA sequences in this sample. The chain joins TRBV14 to TRBJ2-7, with D possibly being TRBD1 (6 bases). Trimming took off 0 bases at V and 2 bases at J, with 11 bases between the two ends. CDR1 and CDR2 (germline): SGHDN, FVKESK. This CDR3 is built from 15 residues. CDR3 sequence (DNA): TGTGCCAGCAGCCAAGATACAGGACAGCCCTACGAGCAGTACTTC. It specifies CASSQDTGQPYEQYF.

J is TRBJ2-7 and V is TRBV27; 7 nucleotides align to TRBD1. V trimming: 3 bases; J trimming: 6 bases; junction bases outside the gene matches: 11. Germline CDR1 is MNHEY and CDR2 is SMNVEV (reference sequence). This CDR3 has 15 amino acids. The CDR3 coding sequence is TGTGCCAGCAGTTTTTTTCAACAGGGGCTAAGCGAGCAGTACTTC. The encoded protein is CASSFFQQGLSEQYF.